This T cell receptor beta chain was retrieved from a study of cytomegalovirus exposure and HLA in healthy donors. Points from the study as a whole: Across HLA loci, a later analysis found differing TCR association rates, with DRB1 most and HLA-C fewest.

Between the trimmed V and J ends, which lost 0 bases and 5 bases, there was a span of 10 bases. The CDR3 is 14 amino acids. The germline V gene encodes CDR1 MDHEN and CDR2 SYDVKM. Both 60 Vbeta primers and 13 Jbeta primers went into the PCR. Here immunoSEQ multiplex PCR was the method, and the copy in TCRdb shows in-frame clones only, minus some. The repertoire holds about 210,000 clones, with roughly 79% as singletons. With respect to this clone: Its antigen is currently unknown.

Sequencing was carried out using PBMCs. The chain carries TRBV28 and TRBJ1-1, with D possibly TRBD1 on 5 matching bases. This receptor was taken from a male donor in good health and CMV-seronegative. The CDR3 nucleotides read TGTGCCAGCAGTTTATGGGCAGGGTTTACTGAAGCTTTCTTT. It specifies CASSLWAGFTEAFF.